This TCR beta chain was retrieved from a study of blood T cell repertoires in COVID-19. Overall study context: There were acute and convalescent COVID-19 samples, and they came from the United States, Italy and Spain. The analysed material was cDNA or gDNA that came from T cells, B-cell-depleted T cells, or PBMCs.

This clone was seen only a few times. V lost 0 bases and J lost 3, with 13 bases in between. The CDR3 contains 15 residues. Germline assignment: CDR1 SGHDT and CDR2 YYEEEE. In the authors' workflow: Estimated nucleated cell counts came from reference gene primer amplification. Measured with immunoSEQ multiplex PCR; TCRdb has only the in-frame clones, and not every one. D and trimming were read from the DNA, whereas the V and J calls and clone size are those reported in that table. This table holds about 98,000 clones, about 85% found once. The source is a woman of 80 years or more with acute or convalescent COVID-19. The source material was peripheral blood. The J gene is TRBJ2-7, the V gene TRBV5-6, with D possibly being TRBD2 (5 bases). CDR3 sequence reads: CASSLGTAGSYEQYF. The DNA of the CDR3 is TGTGCCAGCAGCTTGGGAACCGCGGGTAGCTACGAGCAGTACTTC.